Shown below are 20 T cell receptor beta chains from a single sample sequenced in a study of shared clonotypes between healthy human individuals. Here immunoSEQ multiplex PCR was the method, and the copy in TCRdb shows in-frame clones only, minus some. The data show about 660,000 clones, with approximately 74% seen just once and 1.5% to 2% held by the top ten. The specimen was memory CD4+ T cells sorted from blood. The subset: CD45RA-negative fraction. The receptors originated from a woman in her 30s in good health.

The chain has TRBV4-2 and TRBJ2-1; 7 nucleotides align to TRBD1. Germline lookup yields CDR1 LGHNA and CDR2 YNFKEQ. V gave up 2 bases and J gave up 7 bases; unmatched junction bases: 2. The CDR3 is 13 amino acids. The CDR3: CASSQLQGNEQFF. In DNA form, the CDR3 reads TGTGCCAGCAGCCAATTACAGGGGAATGAGCAGTTCTTC.

The CDR3 nucleotides read TGTGCCAGCTCACAGGGACAAACCAGCACAGATACGCAGTATTTT. It translates to CASSQGQTSTDTQYF. The chain combines TRBV18 with TRBJ2-3, with D perhaps matching TRBD1 (6 bases). Deletions cut 4 bases from V and 0 bases from J, with 11 bases between. The CDR3 spans 15 residues. Germline V CDR1 and CDR2: KGHSH, LQKENI.

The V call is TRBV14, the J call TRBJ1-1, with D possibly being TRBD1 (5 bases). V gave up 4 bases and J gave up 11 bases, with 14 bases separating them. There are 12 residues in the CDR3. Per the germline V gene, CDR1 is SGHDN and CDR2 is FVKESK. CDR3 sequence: CASSRIGGGAFF. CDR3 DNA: TGTGCCAGCAGCCGTATAGGCGGGGGGGCTTTCTTT.

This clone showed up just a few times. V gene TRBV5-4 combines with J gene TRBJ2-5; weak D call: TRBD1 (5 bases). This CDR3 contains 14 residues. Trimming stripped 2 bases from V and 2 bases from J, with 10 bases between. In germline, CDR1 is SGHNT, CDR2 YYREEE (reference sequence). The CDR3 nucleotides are TGTGCCAGCAGCTTAGGGGCCTTGCAAGAGACCCAGTACTTC. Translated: CASSLGALQETQYF.

CDR3 DNA: TGTGCCAGCAGTGAAGACCGCTTCTTGAGCACTGAAGCTTTCTTT. Translated, it gives CASSEDRFLSTEAFF. J is TRBJ1-1 and V is TRBV25-1; D is unresolved. The ends were cut back, 2 bases at V and 4 bases at J, with 14 bases in the middle. The CDR3 totals 15 residues. Germline loops: CDR1 MGHDK, CDR2 SYGVNS.

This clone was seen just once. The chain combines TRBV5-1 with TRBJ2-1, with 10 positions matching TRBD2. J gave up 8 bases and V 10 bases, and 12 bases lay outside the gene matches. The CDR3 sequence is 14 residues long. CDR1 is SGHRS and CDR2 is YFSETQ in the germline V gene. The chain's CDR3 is CAAARASGSDEQFF. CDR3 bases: TGCGCCGCCGCGCGAGCTAGCGGGAGTGATGAGCAGTTCTTC.

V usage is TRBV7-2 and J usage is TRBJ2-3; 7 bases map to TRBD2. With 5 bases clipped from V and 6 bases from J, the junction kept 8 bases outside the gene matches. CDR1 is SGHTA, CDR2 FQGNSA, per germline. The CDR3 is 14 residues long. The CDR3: CASSLGLDGDTQYF. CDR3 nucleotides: TGTGCCAGCAGCCTAGGACTAGACGGGGATACGCAGTATTTT. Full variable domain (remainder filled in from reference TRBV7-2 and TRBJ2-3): GAGVSQSPSNKVTEKGKDVELRCDPISGHTALYWYRQSLGQGLEFLIYFQGNSAPDKSGLPSDRFSAERTGGSVSTLTIQRTQQEDSAVYLCASSLGLDGDTQYFGPGTRLTVL.

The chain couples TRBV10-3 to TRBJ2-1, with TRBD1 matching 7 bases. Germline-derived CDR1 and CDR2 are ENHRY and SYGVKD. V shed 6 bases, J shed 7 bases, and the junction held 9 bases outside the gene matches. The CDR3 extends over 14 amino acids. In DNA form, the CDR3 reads TGTGCCATCAGGGGGACAGACCCGGCGAATGAGCAGTTCTTC. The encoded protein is CAIRGTDPANEQFF.

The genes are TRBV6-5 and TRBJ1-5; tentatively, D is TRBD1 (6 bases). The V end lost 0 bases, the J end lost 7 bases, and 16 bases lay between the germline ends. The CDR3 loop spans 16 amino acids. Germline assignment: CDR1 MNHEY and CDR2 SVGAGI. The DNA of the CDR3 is TGTGCCAGCAGTTACTCGTCTTCGGGGGCAGGGCAGCCCCAGCATTTT. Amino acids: CASSYSSSGAGQPQHF.

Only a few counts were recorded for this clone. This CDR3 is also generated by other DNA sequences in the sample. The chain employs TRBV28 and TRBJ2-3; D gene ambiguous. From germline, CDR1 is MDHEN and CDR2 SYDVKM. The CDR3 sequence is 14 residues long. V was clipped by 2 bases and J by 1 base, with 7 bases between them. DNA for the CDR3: TGTGCCAGCAGTTTAAGTGGACGCACAGATACGCAGTATTTT. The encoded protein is CASSLSGRTDTQYF.

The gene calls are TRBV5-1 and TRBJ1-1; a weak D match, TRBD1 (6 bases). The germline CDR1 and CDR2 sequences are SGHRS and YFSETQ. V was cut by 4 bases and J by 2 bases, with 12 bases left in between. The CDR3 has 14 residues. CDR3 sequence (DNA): TGCGCCAGCAGCCTGATGGACAGCAACACTGAAGCTTTCTTT. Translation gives CASSLMDSNTEAFF. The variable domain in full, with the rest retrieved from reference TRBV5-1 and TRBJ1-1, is KAGVTQTPRYLIKTRGQQVTLSCSPISGHRSVSWYQQTPGQGLQFLFEYFSETQRNKGNFPGRFSGRQFSNSRSEMNVSTLELGDSALYLCASSLMDSNTEAFFGQGTRLTVV.

The CDR3 nucleotides read TGTGCCAGTGACGCCGGGCTAGAAGCTTTCTTT. This translates into CASDAGLEAFF. The chain couples TRBV6-1 to TRBJ1-1; no clear D. This CDR3 spans 11 amino acids. Trimming pared 9 bases from V and 8 bases from J, leaving 13 bases between. Germline V gene lookup returns CDR1 MNHNS and CDR2 SASEGT.

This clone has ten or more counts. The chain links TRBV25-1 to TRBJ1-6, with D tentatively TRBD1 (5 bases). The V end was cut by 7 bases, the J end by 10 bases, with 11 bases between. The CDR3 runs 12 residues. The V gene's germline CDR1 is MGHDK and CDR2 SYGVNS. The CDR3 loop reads CASTSGLSPLHF. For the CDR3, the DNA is TGTGCCAGCACCTCAGGGCTCTCACCCCTCCACTTT.

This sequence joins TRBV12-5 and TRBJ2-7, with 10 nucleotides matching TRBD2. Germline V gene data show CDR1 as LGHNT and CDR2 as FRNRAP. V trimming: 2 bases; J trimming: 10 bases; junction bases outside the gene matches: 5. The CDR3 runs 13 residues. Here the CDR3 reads CASGLIAGGPQYF. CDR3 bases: TGTGCTAGTGGTTTGATAGCGGGAGGCCCACAGTACTTC.

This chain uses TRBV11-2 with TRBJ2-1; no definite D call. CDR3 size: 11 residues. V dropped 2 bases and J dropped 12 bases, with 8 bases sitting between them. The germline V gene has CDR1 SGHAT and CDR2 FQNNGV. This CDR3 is CASSLLEGQFF. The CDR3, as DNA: TGTGCCAGCAGCTTACTGGAAGGGCAGTTCTTC.

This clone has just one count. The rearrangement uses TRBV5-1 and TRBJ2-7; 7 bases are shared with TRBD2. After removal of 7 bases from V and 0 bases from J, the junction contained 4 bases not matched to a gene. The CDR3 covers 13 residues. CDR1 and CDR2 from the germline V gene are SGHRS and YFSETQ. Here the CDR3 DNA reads TGCGCCAGCGGGGAGGGCAGCTCCTACGAGCAGTACTTC. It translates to CASGEGSSYEQYF.

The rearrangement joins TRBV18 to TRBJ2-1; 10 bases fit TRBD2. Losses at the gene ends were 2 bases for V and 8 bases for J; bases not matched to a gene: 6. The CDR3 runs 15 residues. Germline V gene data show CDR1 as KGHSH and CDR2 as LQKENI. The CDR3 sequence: CASSPGAGGLDEQFF. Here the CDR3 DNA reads TGTGCCAGCTCACCAGGAGCGGGAGGGTTGGATGAGCAGTTCTTC. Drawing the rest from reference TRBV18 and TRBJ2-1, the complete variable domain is NAGVMQNPRHLVRRRGQEARLRCSPMKGHSHVYWYRQLPEEGLKFMVYLQKENIIDESGMPKERFSAEFPKEGPSILRIQQVVRGDSAAYFCASSPGAGGLDEQFFGPGTRLTVL.

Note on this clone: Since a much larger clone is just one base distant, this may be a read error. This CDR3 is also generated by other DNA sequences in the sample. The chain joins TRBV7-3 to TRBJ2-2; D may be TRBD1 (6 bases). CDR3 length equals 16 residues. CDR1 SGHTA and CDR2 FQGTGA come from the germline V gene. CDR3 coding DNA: TGTGCCAGTAGCTTAACGTCTAGCAGGGGCACCGGGGAGCTGTTTTTT. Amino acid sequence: CASSLTSSRGTGELFF.

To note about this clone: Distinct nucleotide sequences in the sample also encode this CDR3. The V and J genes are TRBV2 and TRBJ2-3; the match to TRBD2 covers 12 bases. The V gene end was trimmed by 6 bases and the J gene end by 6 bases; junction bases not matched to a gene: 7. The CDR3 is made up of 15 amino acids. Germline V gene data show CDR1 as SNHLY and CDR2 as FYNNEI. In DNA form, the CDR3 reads TGTGCCAGCAGCCGACTAGCGGGAGCCCCGGATACGCAGTATTTT. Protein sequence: CASSRLAGAPDTQYF.

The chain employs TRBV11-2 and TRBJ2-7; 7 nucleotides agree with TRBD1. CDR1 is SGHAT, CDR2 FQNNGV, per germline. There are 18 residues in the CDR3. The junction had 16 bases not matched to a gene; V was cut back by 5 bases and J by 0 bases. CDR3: CASSHSTVLQGSSYEQYF. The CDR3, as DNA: TGTGCCAGCAGCCATTCGACCGTTCTACAGGGGTCCTCCTACGAGCAGTACTTC. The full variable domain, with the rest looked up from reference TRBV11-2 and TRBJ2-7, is EAGVAQSPRYKIIEKRQSVAFWCNPISGHATLYWYQQILGQGPKLLIQFQNNGVVDDSQLPKDRFSAERLKGVDSTLKIQPAKLEDSAVYLCASSHSTVLQGSSYEQYFGPGTRLTVT.